The 2 T cell receptor beta chains below all came from one sample that was sequenced in a study of T cell responses to AZD1222 COVID-19 vaccine. The repertoire was sequenced with immunoSEQ multiplex PCR; TCRdb's copy has only in-frame clones and lacks some. The sample holds 140,000 to 150,000 clones, 80% to 90% seen once. The sample consisted of peripheral blood, taken on day 0 of AZD1222 vaccination. The receptor set was obtained from an adult in good health.

This clone was detected once. V is TRBV2 and J is TRBJ1-6, with 9 bases aligning to TRBD1. Germline V lookup: CDR1 SNHLY, CDR2 FYNNEI. Germline trimming cut 6 bases from V and 9 bases from J; bases unmatched to any gene: 9. There are 15 residues in the CDR3. The DNA for the CDR3 is TGTGCCAGCAGAATAGACAGGGGGATTGCTTCACCCCTCCACTTT. The encoded protein is CASRIDRGIASPLHF.

This chain joins TRBV5-1 and TRBJ2-3; 9 bases line up with TRBD2. CDR1 is SGHRS and CDR2 is YFSETQ in the germline V gene. The ends lost 5 bases at V and 4 bases at J; junction bases unmatched: 8. The CDR3 contains 15 residues. Here the CDR3 reads CASRPAGGGPDTQYF. CDR3 in DNA: TGCGCCAGCAGACCAGCGGGGGGCGGGCCAGATACGCAGTATTTT.